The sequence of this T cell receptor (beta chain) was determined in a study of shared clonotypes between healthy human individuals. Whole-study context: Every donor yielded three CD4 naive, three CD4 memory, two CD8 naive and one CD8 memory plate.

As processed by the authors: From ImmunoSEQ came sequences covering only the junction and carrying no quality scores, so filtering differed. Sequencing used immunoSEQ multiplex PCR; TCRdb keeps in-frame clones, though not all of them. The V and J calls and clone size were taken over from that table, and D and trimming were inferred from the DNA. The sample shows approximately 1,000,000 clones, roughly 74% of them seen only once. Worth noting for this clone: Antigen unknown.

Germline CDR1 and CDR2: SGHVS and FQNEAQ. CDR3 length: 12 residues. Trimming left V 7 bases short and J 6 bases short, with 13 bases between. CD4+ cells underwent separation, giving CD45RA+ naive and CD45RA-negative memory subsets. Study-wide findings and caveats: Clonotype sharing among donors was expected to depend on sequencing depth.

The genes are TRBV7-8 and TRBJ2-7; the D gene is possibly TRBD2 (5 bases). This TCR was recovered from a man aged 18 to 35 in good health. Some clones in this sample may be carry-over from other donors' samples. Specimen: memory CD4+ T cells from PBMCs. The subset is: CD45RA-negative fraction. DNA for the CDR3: TGTGCCAGCACCCCGGGGTCCGGCGAGCAGTACTTC. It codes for CASTPGSGEQYF.